The 22 T cell receptor beta chains below all came from one sample that was sequenced in a study of regulatory T cells in long-lasting Graves disease. Arm-PCR of CDR3 regions and iRepertoire HTBI primers were the basis on which TCR beta libraries were built. Each CDR3 protein gets one entry after TCRdb re-called the multiplex PCR reads with MiXCR. The data hold 450,000 to 500,000 distinct CDR3 sequences, with 15% to 20% observed a single time. Time point indicated: newly diagnosed GD, antithyroid drugs for less than 3 months. PBMC RNA served as the TCR library source. The data were also submitted as part of a second study, on T cells in Graves' hyperthyroidism and ophthalmopathy.

This specimen consisted of peripheral blood mononuclear cells (PBMCs), obtained at new diagnosis, from a patient treated with antithyroid drugs. The source is a middle-aged man with Graves disease.

This clonotype was counted a few times. CDR3 loop: CASLRVSGNTIYF. CDR3 sequence (DNA): TGTGCCAGCCTTAGGGTCTCTGGAAACACCATATATTTT. The V and J genes are TRBV28 and TRBJ1-3; no firm D call. This CDR3 comprises 13 residues. CDR1 MDHEN and CDR2 SYDVKM come from the germline V gene. Trimming cost V 8 bases and J 0 bases, with 8 bases left between them.

This clonotype has ten or more counts. This rearrangement joins TRBV6-1 to TRBJ2-3; D is unresolved. The ends were cut back, 7 bases at V and 0 bases at J, with 14 bases in the middle. This CDR3 contains 15 residues. Per the germline V gene, CDR1 is MNHNS and CDR2 is SASEGT. In DNA, the CDR3 is TGTGCCAGCACCCGAGACGGCCCAAGCACAGATACGCAGTATTTT. Protein sequence: CASTRDGPSTDTQYF.

The chain has TRBV2 and TRBJ1-5; D might be TRBD1 (6 bases). This CDR3 region has 15 residues. The germline gives CDR1 SNHLY, CDR2 FYNNEI. The V end lost 6 bases, the J end lost 4 bases, and 16 bases lay between the germline ends. The CDR3 DNA is TGTGCCAGCAGGGGGGGGCAGCAGAGGAATCAGCCCCAGCATTTT. Protein product: CASRGGQQRNQPQHF.

This clonotype was found many times. The rearrangement uses TRBV12-3 or TRBV12-4 and TRBJ2-5; 7 nucleotides agree with TRBD1. The CDR3 covers 14 residues. Unmatched junction bases numbered 6, after V lost 6 bases and J lost 2 bases. The CDR3 protein is CASSPTGRQETQYF. The CDR3 coding sequence is TGTGCCAGCAGCCCGACAGGGCGGCAAGAGACCCAGTACTTC.

This clonotype has a handful of counts. A clone one base away is much larger, so this may be a read error. The J gene is TRBJ2-5, the V gene TRBV2; tentatively, D is TRBD2 (6 bases). The V gene's germline CDR1 is SNHLY and CDR2 FYNNEI. This CDR3 region has 15 residues. V lost 10 bases, J lost 1 base, and 19 bases lay in between. The CDR3 loop reads CATPRGSLSQETQYF. DNA for the CDR3: TGTGCCACCCCTCGGGGGTCCCTTTCCCAAGAGACCCAGTACTTC.

This clonotype was recorded a few times. The rearrangement joins TRBV6-6 to TRBJ1-2; 7 nucleotides agree with TRBD1. J gave up 4 bases and V 0 bases, and 5 bases lay outside the gene matches. The V gene's germline CDR1 is MNHNY and CDR2 SVGAGI (reference sequence). The CDR3 is 15 residues long. The CDR3 is CASSYSGQRTYGYTF. The CDR3 DNA reads TGTGCCAGCAGTTACTCGGGACAGAGAACCTATGGCTACACCTTC.

The chain recombines TRBV11-2 with TRBJ1-6, with D unresolved. V dropped 3 bases and J dropped 7 bases, with 16 bases sitting between them. This CDR3 is built from 16 residues. Germline loops: CDR1 SGHAT, CDR2 FQNNGV. This CDR3 is CASSLYGRIVNSPLHF. CDR3 coding DNA: TGTGCCAGCAGCTTGTATGGCAGGATCGTCAATTCACCCCTCCACTTT.

In its sample, this clonotype was seen many times. The chain joins TRBV2 to TRBJ2-3; D is tentatively TRBD1 or TRBD2 (6 bases each). CDR3 length: 17 residues. The V end was cut by 6 bases, the J end by 0 bases, with 19 bases between. Per the germline V gene, CDR1 is SNHLY and CDR2 is FYNNEI. This CDR3 is CASREGTGTRSTDTQYF. As DNA, the CDR3 is TGTGCCAGCAGGGAGGGGACCGGGACACGAAGCACAGATACGCAGTATTTT.

This clonotype was found many times. DNA for the CDR3: TGTGCCAGCAGTCCCGCCTTTAGGACTAGCGGGAGCCCCAAGGGGTCCACAGATACGCAGTATTTT. This gives the protein CASSPAFRTSGSPKGSTDTQYF. The chain recombines TRBV28 with TRBJ2-3, with TRBD2 identical over 13 bases. Germline-derived CDR1 and CDR2 are MDHEN and SYDVKM. V trimming: 5 bases; J trimming: 2 bases; junction bases outside the gene matches: 22. This CDR3 has 22 amino acids. The entire variable domain, with the rest obtained from reference TRBV28 and TRBJ2-3, is as follows: DVKVTQSSRYLVKRTGEKVFLECVQDMDHENMFWYRQDPGLGLRLIYFSYDVKMKEKGDIPEGYSVSREKKERFSLILESASTNQTSMYLCASSPAFRTSGSPKGSTDTQYFGPGTRLTVL.

The chain recombines TRBV5-1 with TRBJ2-1; tentatively, D is TRBD2 (6 bases). The CDR3 sequence is 15 residues long. Germline CDR1 SGHRS, CDR2 YFSETQ. Trimming shortened V by 4 bases and J by 4 bases, and 15 bases separated the two germline ends. The CDR3 region has the DNA TGCGCCAGCAGCCCCCCAGCGGGCCGTTACAATGAGCAGTTCTTC. As protein: CASSPPAGRYNEQFF.

Ten or more counts support this clonotype. The chain joins TRBV5-1 to TRBJ1-1; D is perhaps TRBD1 (6 bases). V dropped 4 bases and J dropped 10 bases, with 20 bases sitting between them. Germline V gives CDR1 SGHRS, CDR2 YFSETQ. The CDR3 extends over 14 amino acids. The CDR3 DNA sequence: TGCGCCAGCAGCGCGGGGGACATCCGGTTTGGAGCTTTCTTT. It codes for CASSAGDIRFGAFF.

This clonotype was detected only a few times. The chain combines TRBV12-3 or TRBV12-4 with TRBJ1-5, with D perhaps matching TRBD1 (5 bases). Trimming stripped 2 bases from V and 4 bases from J, with 15 bases between. The CDR3 runs 16 residues. Here the CDR3 reads CASSLFSAGLNQPQHF. The CDR3 DNA is TGTGCCAGCAGTTTATTTTCGGCAGGGCTAAATCAGCCCCAGCATTTT.

In this sample, this clonotype turned up many times. Mismatch with germline at one junction end may stem from a read error. The chain employs TRBV2 and TRBJ1-2; 10 nucleotides match TRBD1. CDR3 size: 15 residues. CDR1 is SNHLY and CDR2 is FYNNEI in the germline V gene. CDR3 in amino acids: CASREEKTGGGGYTF. CDR3 in DNA: TGTGCCAGCAGAGAAGAAAAGACAGGGGGCGGCGGCTACACCTTC.

This clonotype has a handful of counts. The chain combines TRBV27 with TRBJ2-5; D not certain. Germline V CDR1 and CDR2: MNHEY, SMNVEV (reference sequence). The V gene lost 5 bases and the J gene lost 1 base, with 14 bases spanning the gap. This CDR3 has 15 amino acids. The CDR3 region is CASSEVSLSQETQYF. The CDR3 coding sequence is TGTGCCAGCAGTGAAGTTTCACTATCCCAAGAGACCCAGTACTTC.

This clonotype was observed a few times. This chain links TRBV12-5 with TRBJ2-1, with TRBD2 matching 10 bases. The germline V gene encodes CDR1 LGHNT and CDR2 FRNRAP. The ends lost 0 bases at V and 9 bases at J; junction bases unmatched: 8. The CDR3 consists of 16 residues. The CDR3 sequence is CASGLVSLAGEGEQFF. As DNA, the CDR3 is TGTGCTAGTGGTTTGGTTAGCCTAGCGGGAGAGGGTGAGCAGTTCTTC.

The chain recombines TRBV12-5 with TRBJ1-1; no reliable D call. V lost 1 base and J lost 0, with 12 bases in between. The CDR3 spans 16 residues. CDR1 is LGHNT, CDR2 FRNRAP, per germline. CDR3 amino acids: CASGLDYRFMNTEAFF. CDR3 sequence (DNA): TGTGCTAGTGGTTTGGACTACCGTTTCATGAACACTGAAGCTTTCTTT. Combining the CDR3 with reference TRBV12-5 and TRBJ1-1 gives the whole variable domain DARVTQTPRHKVTEMGQEVTMRCQPILGHNTVFWYRQTMMQGLELLAYFRNRAPLDDSGMPKDRFSAEMPDATLATLKIQPSEPRDSAVYFCASGLDYRFMNTEAFFGQGTRLTVV.

This clonotype was recorded many times. This rearrangement joins TRBV15 to TRBJ2-7; TRBD2 aligns across 11 bases. The CDR3 totals 15 residues. V trimming: 0 bases; J trimming: 3 bases; junction bases outside the gene matches: 1. Germline CDR1 reads LNHNV; CDR2 reads YYDKDF (reference sequence). This CDR3 reads CATSRDLAGGYEQYF. In nucleotides, the CDR3 is TGTGCCACCAGCAGAGATCTAGCGGGAGGCTACGAGCAGTACTTC.

The V call is TRBV10-2, the J call TRBJ2-1, with 7 nucleotides matching TRBD2. Germline-derived CDR1 and CDR2 are WSHSY and SAAADI. V lost 6 bases and J lost 2; bases outside the gene matches: 7. The CDR3 is made up of 15 amino acids. The DNA for the CDR3 is TGCGCCAGCAGCGATCCCGGGACTACCTACAATGAGCAGTTCTTC. Translation gives CASSDPGTTYNEQFF.

This clonotype was detected ten times or more. The V and J genes are TRBV10-3 and TRBJ1-5, with D tentatively TRBD1 (6 bases). V was trimmed by 4 bases and J by 4 bases, leaving 11 bases between them. Germline V gene lookup returns CDR1 ENHRY and CDR2 SYGVKD. CDR3 length: 14 residues. The CDR3 nucleotides read TGTGCCATCAGTGGGGACCAGGGGAATCAGCCCCAGCATTTT. Encoded protein: CAISGDQGNQPQHF.

In its sample, this clonotype was seen a few times. The chain combines TRBV5-1 with TRBJ1-6; D is uncertain. Trimming took 3 bases from V and 6 from J, leaving 19 bases between them. CDR1 and CDR2 from the germline V gene are SGHRS and YFSETQ. The CDR3 contains 17 residues. Here the CDR3 reads CASSSTIAGPVNSPLHF. The CDR3 DNA sequence: TGCGCCAGCAGCTCAACCATAGCGGGCCCTGTTAATTCACCCCTCCACTTT.

The DNA of the CDR3 is TGTGCCAGCAGCTACCTCATTAATAGCGGGGTCAATGAGCAGTTCTTC. It yields the protein CASSYLINSGVNEQFF. The rearrangement joins TRBV7-6 to TRBJ2-1, with 8 nucleotides matching TRBD2. J was trimmed by 6 bases and V by 4 bases; bases with no gene match: 11. Looked up from germline, CDR1 is SGHVS and CDR2 is FNYEAQ. The CDR3 consists of 16 residues.

The chain links TRBV20-1 to TRBJ2-1; 8 bases match TRBD2. The germline gives CDR1 DFQATT, CDR2 SNEGSKA (reference sequence). With 6 bases clipped from V and 4 bases from J, the junction kept 8 bases outside the gene matches. CDR3 length: 14 amino acids. CDR3 nucleotide sequence: TGCAGTGCACCCGGGACTAGTTGGTACAATGAGCAGTTCTTC. Amino acid sequence: CSAPGTSWYNEQFF.